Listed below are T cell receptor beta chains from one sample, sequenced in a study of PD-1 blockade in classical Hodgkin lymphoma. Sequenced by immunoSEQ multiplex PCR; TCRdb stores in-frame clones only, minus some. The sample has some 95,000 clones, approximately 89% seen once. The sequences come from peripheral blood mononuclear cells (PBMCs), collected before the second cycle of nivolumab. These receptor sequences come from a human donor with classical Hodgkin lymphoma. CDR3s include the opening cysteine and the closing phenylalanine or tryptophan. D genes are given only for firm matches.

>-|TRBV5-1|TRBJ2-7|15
TGCGCCAGCAGCCTTGGACAGGCGGGAGCGTACGAGCAGTACTTC
CASSLGQAGAYEQYF
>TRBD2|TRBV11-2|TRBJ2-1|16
TGTGCCAGCAGCACGCAGACTAGCGGGGCGGGCAATGAGCAGTTCTTC
CASSTQTSGAGNEQFF
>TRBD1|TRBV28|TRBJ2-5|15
TGTGCCAGCAGCCAATGGACAGGGAACGAAGAGACCCAGTACTTC
CASSQWTGNEETQYF
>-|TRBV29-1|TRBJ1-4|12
TGCAGCGCAGTCGACCTGATTGAAAAACTGTTTTTT
CSAVDLIEKLFF
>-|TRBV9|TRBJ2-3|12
TGTGCCAGCAGCGTAGAACGAGATACGCAGTATTTT
CASSVERDTQYF
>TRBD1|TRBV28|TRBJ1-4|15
TGTGCCAGCAACTACAGGGGCCGCAATAATGAAAAACTGTTTTTT
CASNYRGRNNEKLFF
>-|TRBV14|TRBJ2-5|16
TGTGCCAGCAGCCAAGGTTTGAGCAGCTTACAAGAGACCCAGTACTTC
CASSQGLSSLQETQYF
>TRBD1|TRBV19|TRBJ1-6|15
TGTGCCAGTAGTATTCCGGGACAGGGGGCTTCACCCCTCCACTTT
CASSIPGQGASPLHF
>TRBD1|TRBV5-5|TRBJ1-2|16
TGTGCCAGCAGCTGGGGACAGGGGAACTCTAACTATGGCTACACCTTC
CASSWGQGNSNYGYTF
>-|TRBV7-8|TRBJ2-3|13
TGTGCCAGCAGCTTAGGTGGGCTGGATACGCAGTATTTT
CASSLGGLDTQYF
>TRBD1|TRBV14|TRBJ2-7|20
TGTGCCAGCAGCCAAGGGTTGGGGACAGGCCTCATCATTAGCTCCTACGAGCAGTACTTC
CASSQGLGTGLIISSYEQYF
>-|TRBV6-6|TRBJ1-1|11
TGTGCCAGCAGCCCGAACACTGAAGCTTTCTTT
CASSPNTEAFF